The clone carrying this T cell receptor beta chain has only a few counts. Its antigen remains unidentified. The V gene's germline CDR1 is MDHEN and CDR2 SYDVKM. This CDR3 is built from 13 residues. Trimming pared 4 bases from V and 6 bases from J, leaving 10 bases between. Treatment denoted: roughly 10-day PBMC culture with coronavirus spike peptide pools or control peptides (ViraFEST assay). Scientists separated out CD4+ T cells through negative selection following 10 days in culture. The data belong to a study of vaccination and CD4 T cells after COVID-19. Researchers used the Oncomine TCR Beta short-read assay to sequence DNA from cultured CD4+ T cells. TCRdb independently ran MiXCR on the PCR reads; one entry per CDR3 protein. Altogether about 20,000 distinct CDR3 sequences are present, 50% to 60% being singletons, with the ten largest covering approximately 7%. Regarding the study as a whole: Vaccine-specific clones numbering 304 of 307 showed spike mono-reactivity in convalescent patients.

The rearrangement uses TRBV28 and TRBJ1-3, with D possibly being TRBD1 (5 bases). The sequence was collected from a human donor who had recovered from COVID-19. Sample: CD4+ T cells from blood, cultured in vitro, taken before SARS-CoV-2 vaccination. The CDR3 coding sequence is TGTGCCAGCAGTTCGGGACCGCAAAACACCATATATTTT. It translates to CASSSGPQNTIYF.